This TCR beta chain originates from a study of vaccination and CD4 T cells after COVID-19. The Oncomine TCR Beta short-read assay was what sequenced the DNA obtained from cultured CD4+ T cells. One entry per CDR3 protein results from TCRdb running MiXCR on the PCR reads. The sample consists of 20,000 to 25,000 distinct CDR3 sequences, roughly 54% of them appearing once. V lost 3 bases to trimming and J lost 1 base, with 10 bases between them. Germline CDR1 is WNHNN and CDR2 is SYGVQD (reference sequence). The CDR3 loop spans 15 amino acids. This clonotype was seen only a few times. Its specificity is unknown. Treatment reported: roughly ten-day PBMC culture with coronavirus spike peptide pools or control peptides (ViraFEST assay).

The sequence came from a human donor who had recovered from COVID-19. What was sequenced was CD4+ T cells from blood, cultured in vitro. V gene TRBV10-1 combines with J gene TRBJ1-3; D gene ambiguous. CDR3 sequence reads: CASSDWEKSGNTIYF. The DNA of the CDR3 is TGCGCCAGCAGTGATTGGGAGAAATCTGGAAACACCATATATTTT.